These 15 T cell receptor beta chains were sequenced from one sample in a study of blood T cell repertoires in COVID-19. Assay: immunoSEQ multiplex PCR; the TCRdb copy retains only in-frame clones and omits some. The data contain under 250,000 clones, about 82% of them singletons. Sample: PBMCs or T cells enriched from blood (not recorded which). These TCRs come from a woman aged 45-60 years with acute COVID-19.

The rearrangement links TRBV9 to TRBJ2-7; unclear D gene. Germline CDR1 SGDLS, CDR2 YYNGEE. The CDR3 consists of 14 residues. Trimming removed 0 bases from V and 4 bases from J, with 11 bases in between. CDR3 in DNA: TGTGCCAGCAGCGTAGGTGCAGGTTTGTACGAGCAGTACTTC. This translates into CASSVGAGLYEQYF.

This clone appeared a single time. V and J are TRBV27 and TRBJ2-1; D is unclear. Trimming shortened V by 6 bases and J by 7 bases, and 13 bases separated the two germline ends. The germline CDR1 and CDR2 sequences are MNHEY and SMNVEV (reference sequence). The CDR3 has 13 amino acids. DNA for the CDR3: TGTGCCAGCAGCTTAAGACTGGGTAATGAGCAGTTCTTC. Translating it yields CASSLRLGNEQFF.

This clone has just one count. The V gene is TRBV3-1 (or the pseudogene TRBV3-2), the J gene TRBJ1-5, with D maybe TRBD1 (5 bases). The V gene's germline CDR1 is LGHDT and CDR2 YNNKEL (reference sequence). V lost 4 bases and J lost 6, with 16 bases in between. CDR3 length: 15 residues. The CDR3 coding sequence is TGTGCCAGCAGCCTACAGTTGGGGGAGGGTCAGCCCCAGCATTTT. Protein: CASSLQLGEGQPQHF.

The chain employs TRBV9 and TRBJ2-7; 7 nucleotides match TRBD2. This CDR3 comprises 14 residues. V lost 4 bases, J lost 0 bases, and 4 bases stayed unmatched. In germline, CDR1 is SGDLS, CDR2 YYNGEE. This CDR3 reads CASSPRDYSYEQYF. In DNA, the CDR3 is TGTGCCAGCAGCCCCCGGGACTACTCCTACGAGCAGTACTTC.

The J gene is TRBJ1-5, the V gene TRBV11-2; D perhaps matches TRBD1 (6 bases). Germline CDR1 reads SGHAT; CDR2 reads FQNNGV. V was pared by 1 base and J by 5 bases, with 12 bases between. The CDR3 length is 15 residues. DNA of the CDR3: TGTGCCAGCAGCTTAGGCTCGGCAGGGGATCAGCCCCAGCATTTT. Protein: CASSLGSAGDQPQHF.

The chain employs TRBV4-3 and TRBJ1-4; 7 positions match TRBD1. CDR3 length: 16 amino acids. The trim removed 0 bases at V and 7 bases at J, leaving 8 bases unmatched. Looked up from germline, CDR1 is LGHNA and CDR2 is YSLEER. CDR3 sequence reads: CASSQDPTGTGEKLFF. CDR3 coding DNA: TGCGCCAGCAGCCAAGACCCGACAGGGACGGGTGAAAAACTGTTTTTT.

This clone was seen only a few times. The rearrangement links TRBV4-3 to TRBJ2-1; D is possibly TRBD1 (5 bases). With 1 base removed from V and 0 bases from J, the gap between germline ends came to 7 bases. The germline CDR1 and CDR2 sequences are LGHNA and YSLEER. CDR3 length: 15 residues. The CDR3: CASSQGRASYNEQFF. DNA for the CDR3: TGCGCCAGCAGCCAAGGCAGGGCCTCCTACAATGAGCAGTTCTTC.

The table lists this clone with a count of one. V gene TRBV19 combines with J gene TRBJ2-1; tentative D call: TRBD1 (6 bases). Trimming left V 3 bases short and J 6 bases short, with 12 bases between. This CDR3 is built from 14 residues. CDR1 and CDR2 (germline): LNHDA, SQIVND (reference sequence). DNA of the CDR3: TGTGCCAGTAGTATTCGACAGGTTACCAATGAGCAGTTCTTC. Translated: CASSIRQVTNEQFF.

This chain connects TRBV9 to TRBJ2-3; 11 bases are shared with TRBD2. The ends lost 0 bases at V and 2 bases at J; junction bases unmatched: 5. Germline V lookup: CDR1 SGDLS, CDR2 YYNGEE. The length of the CDR3 is 17 residues. The CDR3: CASSVDPSGGLTDTQYF. CDR3 DNA sequence: TGTGCCAGCAGCGTAGATCCTAGCGGGGGGCTCACAGATACGCAGTATTTT.

The chain has TRBV9 and TRBJ2-3; 9 nucleotides line up with TRBD2. The CDR3 is 16 amino acids. The junction had 5 bases not matched to a gene; V was cut back by 3 bases and J by 0 bases. Germline-derived CDR1 and CDR2 are SGDLS and YYNGEE. The CDR3 spells CASSGLTSGSTDTQYF. Written as DNA, the CDR3 is TGTGCCAGCAGCGGTTTGACTAGCGGAAGCACAGATACGCAGTATTTT. Complete variable domain (other parts from reference TRBV9 and TRBJ2-3): DSGVTQTPKHLITATGQRVTLRCSPRSGDLSVYWYQQSLDQGLQFLIQYYNGEERAKGNILERFSAQQFPDLHSELNLSSLELGDSALYFCASSGLTSGSTDTQYFGPGTRLTVL.

The chain combines TRBV5-1 with TRBJ1-1; D might be TRBD1 (5 bases). CDR1 SGHRS and CDR2 YFSETQ come from the germline V gene. V lost 7 bases and J 0 bases, leaving 10 bases between the germline ends. This CDR3 has 13 residues. CDR3: CASGQGLNTEAFF. The CDR3 DNA is TGCGCCAGCGGTCAGGGTTTGAACACTGAAGCTTTCTTT.

CDR3 region: CSVQTGGLAGSTDTQYF. CDR3 bases: TGCAGCGTTCAAACGGGGGGACTAGCGGGTAGCACAGATACGCAGTATTTT. This chain links TRBV29-1 with TRBJ2-3, with TRBD2 matching over 12 bases. The germline gives CDR1 SQVTM, CDR2 ANQGSEA. The CDR3 has 17 residues. V shed 5 bases, J shed 0 bases, and the junction held 9 bases outside the gene matches.

This rearrangement joins TRBV11-2 to TRBJ2-5; D might be TRBD2 (5 bases). This CDR3 has 12 amino acids. The germline gives CDR1 SGHAT, CDR2 FQNNGV. V lost 10 bases and J 5 bases, leaving 14 bases between the germline ends. The DNA for the CDR3 is TGTGCCACCGGTGAGGGCCTGGAGACCCAGTACTTC. As protein: CATGEGLETQYF.

There are a few counts of this clone. This chain uses TRBV30 with TRBJ1-2, with 10 bases fitting TRBD1. The CDR3 has 12 amino acids. J lost 4 bases, V lost 8 bases, and 4 bases had no gene match. Germline V gene lookup returns CDR1 GTSNPN and CDR2 SVGIG (reference sequence). The CDR3 DNA reads as TGTGCCACCCGACAGGGGGCCTATGGCTACACCTTC. Translation: CATRQGAYGYTF.

The CDR3 coding sequence is TGCGCCAGCAGCCAGGCGGGACAGGGTTATCAGCCCCAGCATTTT. This codes for CASSQAGQGYQPQHF. This chain joins TRBV4-3 and TRBJ1-5, with 9 bases that match TRBD1. This CDR3 spans 15 amino acids. Unmatched junction bases numbered 5, after V lost 3 bases and J lost 5 bases. The germline CDR1 and CDR2 sequences are LGHNA and YSLEER.